The 23 T cell receptor beta chains given below trace back to one sample, sequenced in a study of OX40 agonist ivuxolimab in advanced cancers. Clones were sequenced by immunoSEQ multiplex PCR, and TCRdb holds only the in-frame ones, with some missing. The profile covers around 41,000 clones, with 70% to 90% appearing a single time and around 6% taken by the ten largest. The sequences come from CD4+ or CD8+ T cells sorted from blood, collected in a trial of the OX40 agonist ivuxolimab. The receptors were sampled from an adult with an advanced solid tumor such as melanoma, head and neck, liver or kidney cancer.

This chain connects TRBV9 to TRBJ2-7; TRBD1 is a possible D gene (6 bases). This CDR3 has 15 residues. Germline CDR1 reads SGDLS; CDR2 reads YYNGEE. Trimming left V 0 bases short and J 5 bases short, with 15 bases between. DNA of the CDR3: TGTGCCAGCAGCGTAGATGCAGTACAGGGAGACGAGCAGTACTTC. As protein: CASSVDAVQGDEQYF.

Here the CDR3 DNA reads TGTGCCGGCCGGCTAGGTAAGCAGTACTTC. It encodes CAGRLGKQYF. The V call is TRBV7-3, the J call TRBJ2-7; D is uncertain. This CDR3 has 10 residues. Looked up from germline, CDR1 is SGHTA and CDR2 is FQGTGA. Trimming removed 11 bases at V and 8 bases at J, with 13 bases between. The full variable domain, with the rest looked up from reference TRBV7-3 and TRBJ2-7, is GAGVSQTPSNKVTEKGKYVELRCDPISGHTALYWYRQSLGQGPEFLIYFQGTGAADDSGLPNDRFFAVRPEGSVSTLKIQRTERGDSAVYLCAGRLGKQYFGPGTRLTVT.

The chain carries TRBV5-5 and TRBJ1-3; TRBD1 matches 7 bases. V trimming: 4 bases; J trimming: 4 bases; junction bases outside the gene matches: 8. Germline assignment: CDR1 SGHKS and CDR2 YYEKEE (reference sequence). The CDR3 runs to 15 residues. The CDR3 loop is CASSQMDRRGNTIYF. The CDR3 DNA reads TGTGCCAGCAGCCAAATGGACAGGAGAGGAAACACCATATATTTT.

The J gene is TRBJ2-1, the V gene TRBV7-2, with TRBD1 matching over 9 bases. The CDR3 extends over 15 amino acids. V lost 1 base to trimming and J lost 4 bases; unmatched junction nucleotides: 2. Germline V CDR1 and CDR2: SGHTA, FQGNSA. CDR3 residues: CASSLVQGAYNEQFF. CDR3 coding DNA: TGTGCCAGCAGCTTAGTACAGGGGGCATACAATGAGCAGTTCTTC.

This clone was counted once. This chain links TRBV12-5 with TRBJ1-1; D ambiguous. From germline, CDR1 is LGHNT and CDR2 FRNRAP. With 4 bases removed from V and 5 bases from J, the gap between germline ends came to 14 bases. The CDR3 runs to 14 residues. This CDR3 is CASGSSPVRTEAFF. Here the CDR3 DNA reads TGTGCTAGTGGTTCGAGTCCAGTGAGAACTGAAGCTTTCTTT.

The chain is built from TRBV5-1 and TRBJ1-1; D unclear. Germline values: CDR1 SGHRS, CDR2 YFSETQ. CDR3 length: 15 amino acids. The V end was cut by 3 bases, the J end by 0 bases, with 12 bases between. CDR3 in DNA: TGCGCCAGCAGCTACTACGACGTCATGAACACTGAAGCTTTCTTT. Amino acids: CASSYYDVMNTEAFF.

V gene TRBV20-1 combines with J gene TRBJ2-1, with D unclear. V was pared by 6 bases and J by 5 bases, with 5 bases between. This CDR3 spans 10 amino acids. Germline V gene lookup returns CDR1 DFQATT and CDR2 SNEGSKA (reference sequence). The CDR3 loop reads CSAEDNEQFF. The CDR3 DNA follows: TGCAGTGCCGAAGACAATGAGCAGTTCTTC.

On this clone itself: One end of the junction is discordant with germline, which a read error may explain. The gene calls are TRBV10-3 and TRBJ2-4; 7 nucleotides match TRBD2. The CDR3 covers 15 residues. Germline CDR1 reads ENHRY; CDR2 reads SYGVKD. The CDR3 loop reads CAISGGGGVDRVINF. The CDR3 coding sequence is TGTGCCATCAGTGGGGGGGGAGGTGTTGATCGGGTCATAAACTTC.

This clone came up once. The chain employs TRBV7-6 and TRBJ2-2; D unresolved. Germline V gene data show CDR1 as SGHVS and CDR2 as FNYEAQ. V dropped 5 bases and J dropped 1 base, with 11 bases sitting between them. This CDR3 region has 15 residues. The CDR3 spells CASSPRVGNTGELFF. The CDR3 bases are TGTGCCAGCAGCCCAAGGGTGGGGAACACCGGGGAGCTGTTTTTT. Full variable domain (outside the CDR3, taken from reference TRBV7-6 and TRBJ2-2): GAGVSQSPRYKVTKRGQDVALRCDPISGHVSLYWYRQALGQGPEFLTYFNYEAQQDKSGLPNDRFSAERPEGSISTLTIQRTEQRDSAMYRCASSPRVGNTGELFFGEGSRLTVL.

V is TRBV6-1 and J is TRBJ2-3, with a possible D match to TRBD2 (6 bases). Germline CDR1 reads MNHNS; CDR2 reads SASEGT. V was trimmed by 8 bases and J by 6 bases, leaving 12 bases between them. This CDR3 has 12 amino acids. The CDR3 loop is CASPSGGDTQYF. In nucleotides, the CDR3 is TGTGCCAGCCCCAGCGGAGGGGATACGCAGTATTTT.

This chain links TRBV29-1 with TRBJ2-7; 8 bases are shared with TRBD1. The CDR3 contains 14 residues. Losses at the gene ends were 4 bases for V and 4 bases for J; bases not matched to a gene: 9. Germline CDR1 and CDR2: SQVTM and ANQGSEA. Written as DNA, the CDR3 is TGCAGCGTTGGTGGCCGACAGGGGTTATACGAGCAGTACTTC. Amino acids: CSVGGRQGLYEQYF.

J is TRBJ1-3 and V is TRBV6-5; D is unclear. Germline V gene lookup returns CDR1 MNHEY and CDR2 SVGAGI. The V gene lost 0 bases and the J gene lost 8 bases, with 11 bases spanning the gap. The CDR3 extends over 14 amino acids. The CDR3 spells CASSYSLGGYTIYF. The DNA of the CDR3 is TGTGCCAGCAGTTACTCATTAGGTGGCTACACCATATATTTT.

The gene calls are TRBV28 and TRBJ1-2, with D perhaps matching TRBD1 (6 bases). Trimming removed 6 bases at V and 4 bases at J, with 12 bases between. Germline lookup yields CDR1 MDHEN and CDR2 SYDVKM. This CDR3 is 13 amino acids long. The CDR3 loop is CASREQGPYGYTF. DNA for the CDR3: TGTGCCAGCAGAGAACAGGGCCCCTATGGCTACACCTTC.

The chain employs TRBV6-4 and TRBJ2-7; either TRBD1 or TRBD2 may supply D (5 bases each). The V end was cut by 10 bases, the J end by 1 base, with 20 bases between. CDR1 and CDR2 (germline): MRHNA, SNTAGT. The CDR3 loop spans 15 amino acids. This CDR3 is CANRSGPSLSYEQYF. As DNA, the CDR3 is TGTGCCAACAGATCGGGGCCGTCCCTTTCCTACGAGCAGTACTTC.

The chain recombines TRBV4-2 with TRBJ2-1; 8 nucleotides align to TRBD2. The CDR3 sequence is 14 residues long. The ends lost 0 bases at V and 9 bases at J; junction bases unmatched: 4. Per germline, CDR1 LGHNA and CDR2 YNFKEQ. This CDR3 reads CASSQEGLGAEQFF. CDR3 DNA sequence: TGTGCCAGCAGCCAAGAGGGACTAGGAGCTGAGCAGTTCTTC.

The chain has TRBV10-3 and TRBJ2-3; 10 nucleotides line up with TRBD2. Germline trimming cut 7 bases from V and 1 base from J; bases unmatched to any gene: 5. Looked up from germline, CDR1 is ENHRY and CDR2 is SYGVKD. This CDR3 contains 15 residues. Here the CDR3 DNA reads TGTGCCATCACGGCTAGCGGGAGAGGCACAGATACGCAGTATTTT. Amino acids: CAITASGRGTDTQYF.

This chain joins TRBV11-1 and TRBJ2-6; 8 nucleotides line up with TRBD1. The CDR3 covers 19 residues. Trimming removed 5 bases from V and 3 bases from J; junction bases left unmatched: 15. CDR1 and CDR2 from the germline V gene are SGHAT and FQDESV (reference sequence). CDR3 sequence reads: CASSPQGGQAYLGANVLTF. Here the CDR3 DNA reads TGTGCCAGCAGCCCACAGGGGGGACAGGCTTACCTTGGGGCCAACGTCCTGACTTTC.

This chain joins TRBV28 and TRBJ2-1, with D possibly called TRBD1 or TRBD2 (5 bases each). The CDR3 loop spans 15 amino acids. Germline lookup yields CDR1 MDHEN and CDR2 SYDVKM. V lost 5 bases and J 9 bases, leaving 20 bases between the germline ends. CDR3 protein: CASSPLYRDPGEQFF. CDR3 nucleotide sequence: TGTGCCAGCAGTCCCCTATACCGGGACCCCGGTGAGCAGTTCTTC.

The V call is TRBV6-6, the J call TRBJ1-3; the D gene is possibly TRBD1 (6 bases). The CDR3 sequence is 15 residues long. Trimming shortened V by 5 bases and J by 2 bases, and 13 bases separated the two germline ends. Germline CDR1 is MNHNY and CDR2 is SVGAGI (reference sequence). The CDR3 DNA reads TGTGCCAGCAGTCACGTCACAGGGACTGGAAACACCATATATTTT. Translated, it gives CASSHVTGTGNTIYF.

About this clone itself: Additional DNA sequences in this sample encode the identical CDR3. The chain employs TRBV5-4 and TRBJ2-7; the match to TRBD2 covers 12 bases. Germline CDR1 reads SGHNT; CDR2 reads YYREEE (reference sequence). J gave up 3 bases and V 0 bases, and 1 base lay outside the gene matches. The CDR3 is made up of 15 amino acids. The CDR3 nucleotides are TGTGCCAGCAGCTTGGGGACTAGCGGGATCTACGAGCAGTACTTC. This gives the protein CASSLGTSGIYEQYF. The variable domain in full, completed from reference TRBV5-4 and TRBJ2-7, reads ETGVTQSPTHLIKTRGQQVTLRCSSQSGHNTVSWYQQALGQGPQFIFQYYREEENGRGNFPPRFSGLQFPNYSSELNVNALELDDSALYLCASSLGTSGIYEQYFGPGTRLTVT.

The chain is built from TRBV7-3 and TRBJ1-3, with a possible D match to TRBD1 (5 bases). Germline V gives CDR1 SGHTA, CDR2 FQGTGA. Trimming removed 5 bases from V and 4 bases from J, with 9 bases in between. This CDR3 region has 13 residues. CDR3 nucleotides: TGTGCCAGCAGCCAGGGTCCCGGAAACACCATATATTTT. Its protein product is CASSQGPGNTIYF.

J is TRBJ1-5 and V is TRBV28, with D possibly TRBD1 on 6 matching bases. V lost 3 bases and J 7 bases, leaving 13 bases between the germline ends. The germline V gene has CDR1 MDHEN and CDR2 SYDVKM. The CDR3 is 14 amino acids. This CDR3 reads CASSLVGGKQPQHF. The CDR3 nucleotides read TGTGCCAGCAGTTTGGTAGGGGGAAAGCAGCCCCAGCATTTT. The variable domain in full, with the rest retrieved from reference TRBV28 and TRBJ1-5, is DVKVTQSSRYLVKRTGEKVFLECVQDMDHENMFWYRQDPGLGLRLIYFSYDVKMKEKGDIPEGYSVSREKKERFSLILESASTNQTSMYLCASSLVGGKQPQHFGDGTRLSIL.

The chain has TRBV5-1 and TRBJ2-2; D perhaps matches TRBD1 (7 bases). CDR1 and CDR2 from the germline V gene are SGHRS and YFSETQ. Trimming stripped 3 bases from V and 6 bases from J, with 15 bases between. The CDR3 runs to 15 residues. The CDR3 DNA follows: TGCGCCAGCAGCTCTCGACAGGGAGGCGCCGGGGAGCTGTTTTTT. Encoded protein: CASSSRQGGAGELFF.